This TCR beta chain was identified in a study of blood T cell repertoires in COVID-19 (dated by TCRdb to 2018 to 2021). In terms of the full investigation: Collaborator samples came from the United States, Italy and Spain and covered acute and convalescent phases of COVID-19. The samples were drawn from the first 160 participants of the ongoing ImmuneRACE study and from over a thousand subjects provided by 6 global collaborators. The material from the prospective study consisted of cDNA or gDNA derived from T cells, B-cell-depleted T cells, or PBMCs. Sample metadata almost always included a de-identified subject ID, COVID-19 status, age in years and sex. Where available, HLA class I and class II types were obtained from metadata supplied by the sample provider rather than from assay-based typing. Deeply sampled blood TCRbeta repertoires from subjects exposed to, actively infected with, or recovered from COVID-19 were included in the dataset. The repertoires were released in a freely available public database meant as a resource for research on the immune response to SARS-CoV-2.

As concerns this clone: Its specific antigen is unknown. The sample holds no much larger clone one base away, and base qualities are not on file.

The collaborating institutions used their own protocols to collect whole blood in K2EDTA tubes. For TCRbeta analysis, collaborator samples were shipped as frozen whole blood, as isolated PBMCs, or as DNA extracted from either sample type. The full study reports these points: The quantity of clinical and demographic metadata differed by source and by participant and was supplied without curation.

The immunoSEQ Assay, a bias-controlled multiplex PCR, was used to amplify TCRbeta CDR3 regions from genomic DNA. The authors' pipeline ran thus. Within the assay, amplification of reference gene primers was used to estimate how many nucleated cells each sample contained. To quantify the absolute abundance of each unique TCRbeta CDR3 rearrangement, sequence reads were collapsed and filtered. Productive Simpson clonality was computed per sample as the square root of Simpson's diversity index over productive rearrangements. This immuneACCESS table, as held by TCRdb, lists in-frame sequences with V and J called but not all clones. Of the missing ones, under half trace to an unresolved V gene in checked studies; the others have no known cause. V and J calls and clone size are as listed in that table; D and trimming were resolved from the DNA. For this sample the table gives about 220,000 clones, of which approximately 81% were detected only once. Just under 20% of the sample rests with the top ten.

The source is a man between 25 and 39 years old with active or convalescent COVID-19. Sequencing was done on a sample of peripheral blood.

The CDR3 reads as follows: CASSQGPGHPNEKLFF. The DNA is TGCGCCAGCAGCCAAGGGCCGGGACACCCAAATGAAAAACTGTTTTTT. The chain uses TRBV4-1 and TRBJ1-4, with a tentative D gene TRBD1 over 6 matching bases. Trimming removed 1 base from V and 5 bases from J, leaving 14 bases between the germline ends. Spanning cysteine to phenylalanine, the CDR3 consists of 16 amino acids. Of the read, only the CDR3 DNA is kept; its 48 bases are in frame from base 1. According to the germline V gene, CDR1 reads MGHRA and CDR2 reads YSYEKL.